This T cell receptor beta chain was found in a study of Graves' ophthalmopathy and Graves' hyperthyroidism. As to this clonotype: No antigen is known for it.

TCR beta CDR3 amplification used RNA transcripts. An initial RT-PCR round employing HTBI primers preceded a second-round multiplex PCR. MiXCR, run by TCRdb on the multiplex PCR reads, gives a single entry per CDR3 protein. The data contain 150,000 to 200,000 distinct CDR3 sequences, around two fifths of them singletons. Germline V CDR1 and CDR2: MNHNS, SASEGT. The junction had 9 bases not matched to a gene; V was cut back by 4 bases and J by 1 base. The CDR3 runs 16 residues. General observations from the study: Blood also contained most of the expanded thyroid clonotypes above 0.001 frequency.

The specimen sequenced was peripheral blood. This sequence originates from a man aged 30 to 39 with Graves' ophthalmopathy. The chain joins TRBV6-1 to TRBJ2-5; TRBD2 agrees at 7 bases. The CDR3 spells CASSASSGPTQETQYF. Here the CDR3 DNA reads TGTGCCAGCAGTGCTTCTAGCGGCCCCACCCAAGAGACCCAGTACTTC.